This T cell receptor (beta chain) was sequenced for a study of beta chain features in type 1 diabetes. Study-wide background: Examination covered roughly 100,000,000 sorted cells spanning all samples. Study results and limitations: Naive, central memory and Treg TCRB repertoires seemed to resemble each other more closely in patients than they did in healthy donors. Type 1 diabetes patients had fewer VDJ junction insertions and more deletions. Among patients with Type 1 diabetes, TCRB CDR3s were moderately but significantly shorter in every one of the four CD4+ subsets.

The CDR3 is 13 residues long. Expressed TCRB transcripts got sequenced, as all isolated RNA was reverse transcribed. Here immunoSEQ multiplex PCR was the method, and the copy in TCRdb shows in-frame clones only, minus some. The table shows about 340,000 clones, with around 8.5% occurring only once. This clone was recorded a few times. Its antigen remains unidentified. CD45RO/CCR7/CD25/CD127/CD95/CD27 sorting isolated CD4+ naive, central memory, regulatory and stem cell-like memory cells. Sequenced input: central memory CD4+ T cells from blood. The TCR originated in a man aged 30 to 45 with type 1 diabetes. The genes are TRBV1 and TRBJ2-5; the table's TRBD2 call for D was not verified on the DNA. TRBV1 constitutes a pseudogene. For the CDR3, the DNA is TGCACCAGCTGGCGGGGGGGCCGACAGACCCAGTACTTC. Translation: CTSWRGGRQTQYF.